This TCR beta chain stems from a study of beta chain features in type 1 diabetes. A note on this clone: As yet, its antigen is unknown.

Study-wide points: A pattern of fewer insertions and more deletions at VDJ junctions was seen in type 1 diabetes patients. Among patients with Type 1 diabetes, TCRB CDR3s were moderately but significantly shorter in every one of the four CD4+ subsets.

Reverse transcribing all isolated RNA meant expressed TCRB transcripts were sequenced. Roughly 3.5 million reads per sample were averaged for naive, central memory and regulatory samples. The method was immunoSEQ multiplex PCR; TCRdb's version includes in-frame clones alone and lacks a portion of them. The repertoire holds under 300,000 clones, with more than 11% as singletons. In total, each donor contributed a single heparinised blood draw that averaged about 100 mL. Sequencing was carried out using naive CD4+ T cells from blood. The TCR comes from a man aged 25 to 40 with type 1 diabetes.

The CDR3 DNA sequence: TGTGCCAGCAGCGTTATAAATGAGCAGTTCTTC. This codes for CASSVINEQFF. V and J are TRBV2 and TRBJ2-1; unclear D gene. The CDR3 covers 11 residues. Germline V CDR1 and CDR2: SNHLY, FYNNEI. V gave up 6 bases and J gave up 7 bases, with 7 bases separating them.